Described below is a single T cell receptor beta chain sequence and its context. The data were obtained in a study of lymphopenia after photon versus proton radiotherapy. Sequencing used immunoSEQ multiplex PCR; TCRdb keeps in-frame clones, though not all of them. The sample lists 15,000 or so clones, 82% occurring once. The input for sequencing was peripheral blood, taken from a patient treated with photon-based radiotherapy. The sequence derives from a man aged 45-65 years with gastric cancer.

This CDR3 is CASSPGGASGGITDTQYF. Written as DNA, the CDR3 is TGCGCCAGCAGCCCGGGCGGGGCTAGCGGGGGGATCACAGATACGCAGTATTTT. The chain joins TRBV5-1 to TRBJ2-3; 11 bases match TRBD2. This CDR3 has 18 residues. Germline-derived CDR1 and CDR2 are SGHRS and YFSETQ. The V gene end was trimmed by 4 bases and the J gene end by 2 bases; junction bases not matched to a gene: 12.